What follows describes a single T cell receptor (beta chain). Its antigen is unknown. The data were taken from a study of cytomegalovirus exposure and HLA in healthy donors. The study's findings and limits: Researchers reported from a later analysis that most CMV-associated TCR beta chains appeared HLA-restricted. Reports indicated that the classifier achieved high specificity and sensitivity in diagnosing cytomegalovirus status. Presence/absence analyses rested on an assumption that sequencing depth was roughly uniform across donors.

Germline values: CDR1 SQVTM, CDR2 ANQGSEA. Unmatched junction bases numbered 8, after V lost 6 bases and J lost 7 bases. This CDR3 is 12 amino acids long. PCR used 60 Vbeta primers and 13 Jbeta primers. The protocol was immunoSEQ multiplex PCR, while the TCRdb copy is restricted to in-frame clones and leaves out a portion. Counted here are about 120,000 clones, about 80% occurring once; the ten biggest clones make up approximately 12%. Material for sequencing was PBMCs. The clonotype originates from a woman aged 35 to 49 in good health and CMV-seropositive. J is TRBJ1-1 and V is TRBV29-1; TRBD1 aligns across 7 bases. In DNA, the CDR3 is TGCAGCGTGCACTTGGGACAGCGTGAAGCTTTCTTT. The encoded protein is CSVHLGQREAFF.